Listed below are T cell receptor beta chains from one sample, sequenced in a study of T cell changes during pregnancy in multiple sclerosis. Measured with immunoSEQ multiplex PCR; TCRdb has only the in-frame clones, and not every one. Of 75,000 to 100,000 clones detected, around 91% appear once; the ten largest clones hold approximately 1.6%. The sample consisted of peripheral blood, taken after pregnancy. The receptors stem from a female donor in good health, enrolled as a control in a pregnancy study. Each CDR3 is given with its conserved first and last residue. Each record gives: clone size, J gene, D gene, V gene, CDR3 protein, CDR3 DNA. D genes are given only for firm matches. The size of a clone is reported for some rows only, either as once, few or many, or as a class for expanded clones.

NA,TRBJ2-7,NA,TRBV11-3,CASSFSPGYEQYF,TGTGCCAGCAGCTTTAGCCCCGGCTACGAGCAGTACTTC
NA,TRBJ1-5,NA,TRBV29-1,CSATPGNSNQPQHF,TGCAGCGCCACCCCCGGTAATAGCAATCAGCCCCAGCATTTT
NA,TRBJ1-2,NA,TRBV11-1,CASSLGRDRRVDYGYTF,TGTGCCAGCAGCTTGGGTAGAGACAGGCGCGTGGACTATGGCTACACCTTC
NA,TRBJ2-2,NA,TRBV15,CATSSSRNTGELFF,TGTGCCACCAGCAGCTCCAGGAACACCGGGGAGCTGTTTTTT
NA,TRBJ2-7,TRBD2,TRBV5-6,CASSPGLASYEQYF,TGTGCCAGCAGCCCGGGACTAGCTTCCTACGAGCAGTACTTC
NA,TRBJ1-1,TRBD1,TRBV5-8,CASRSATGINTEAFF,TGTGCCAGCAGGTCCGCGACAGGGATAAACACTGAAGCTTTCTTT
NA,TRBJ1-2,NA,TRBV7-9,CASSPEVVRHGYTF,TGTGCCAGCAGCCCGGAAGTGGTGAGGCATGGCTACACCTTC
NA,TRBJ2-6,NA,TRBV5-4,CASSFYSGANVLTF,TGTGCCAGCAGCTTCTACTCTGGGGCCAACGTCCTGACTTTC
NA,TRBJ2-1,NA,TRBV11-2,CASSPRGWGEQFF,TGTGCCAGCAGCCCTAGGGGATGGGGTGAGCAGTTCTTC
once,TRBJ1-2,NA,TRBV4-3,CASSPGRGINYGYTF,TGCGCCAGCAGTCCGGGGCGGGGGATTAACTATGGCTACACCTTC
NA,TRBJ2-2,NA,TRBV5-1,CASSYRTDPNTGELFF,TGCGCCAGCAGCTACCGGACAGACCCGAACACCGGGGAGCTGTTTTTT